This T cell receptor beta chain was obtained from a study of read filtering for tumor transcriptome and immune sequencing. The wider study: Per sample, TCR-region reads ranged about 4.05 to 10.27 million by IR-seq, roughly 75 to 1273 by RNA-seq.

This clonotype was recorded at least ten times. The library was built from roughly 400 ng RNA with molecular barcoded adaptors for alpha/delta and beta/gamma chains. One entry per CDR3 protein results from TCRdb running MiXCR on the reads. This table holds tens of thousands of distinct CDR3 sequences, 12% found once. The germline V gene has CDR1 SGHRS and CDR2 YFSETQ. The CDR3 consists of 15 residues. Trimming took 0 bases from V and 6 from J, leaving 13 bases between them. Every patient had bone marrow sampled while the disease was active. The sequencing input was a population of CD138-negative cells sorted from bone marrow. The sequence was obtained from a donor aged 40 or over with multiple myeloma. The chain is built from TRBV5-1 and TRBJ2-1; D is undetermined. The CDR3 DNA reads TGCGCCAGCAGCTTGGCCGATTCGGCAGGCAATGAGCAGTTCTTC. Translating gives CASSLADSAGNEQFF.